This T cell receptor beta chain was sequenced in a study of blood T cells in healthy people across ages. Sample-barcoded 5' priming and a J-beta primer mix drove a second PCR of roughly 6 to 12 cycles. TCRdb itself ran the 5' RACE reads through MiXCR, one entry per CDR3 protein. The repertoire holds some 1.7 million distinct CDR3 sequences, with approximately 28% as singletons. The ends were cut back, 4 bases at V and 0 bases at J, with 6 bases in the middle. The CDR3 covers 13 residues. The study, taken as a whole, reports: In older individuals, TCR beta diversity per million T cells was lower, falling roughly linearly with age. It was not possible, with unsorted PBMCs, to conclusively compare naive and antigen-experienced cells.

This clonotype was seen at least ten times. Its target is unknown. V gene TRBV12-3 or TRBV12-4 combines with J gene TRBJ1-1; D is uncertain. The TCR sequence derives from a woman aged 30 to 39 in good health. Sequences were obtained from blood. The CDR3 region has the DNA TGTGCCAGCAGTTCGCTGATGAACACTGAAGCTTTCTTT. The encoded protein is CASSSLMNTEAFF.